These 24 T cell receptor beta chains came from one sample sequenced in a study of T cell repertoires in cytomegalovirus infection. MiXCR, run by TCRdb on the reads, gives a single entry per CDR3 protein. The data contain around 330,000 distinct CDR3 sequences, roughly a sixth of them singletons. Input material: PBMCs. The receptor set was obtained from a human donor in good health (CMV status not recorded). Some clones in this sample may be carry-over from other donors' samples.

Turning to this clonotype: No conserved phenylalanine or tryptophan ends this CDR3, so it is likely a read error. V and J are TRBV28 and TRBJ1-5; perhaps TRBD1 as D (6 bases). Germline values: CDR1 MDHEN, CDR2 SYDVKM. Trimming left V 5 bases short and J 3 bases short, with 8 bases between. The CDR3 sequence is 13 residues long. Here the CDR3 reads CASSTGFNQPQHS. As DNA, the CDR3 is TGTGCCAGCAGTACAGGGTTCAATCAGCCCCAGCATTCT.

This clonotype was recorded many times. The rearrangement joins TRBV7-2 to TRBJ2-2; 14 nucleotides align to TRBD2. Trimming cost V 1 base and J 4 bases; bases outside gene matches: 5. This CDR3 is built from 18 residues. Germline-derived CDR1 and CDR2 are SGHTA and FQGNSA. The CDR3 loop reads CASSLGLAGGRGTGELFF. CDR3 sequence (DNA): TGTGCCAGCAGCTTAGGACTAGCGGGGGGGCGTGGCACCGGGGAGCTGTTTTTT.

This clonotype came up a few times. The genes are TRBV5-4 and TRBJ1-1; 8 nucleotides agree with TRBD1. Losses at the gene ends were 4 bases for V and 6 bases for J; bases not matched to a gene: 8. Germline CDR1 SGHNT, CDR2 YYREEE (reference sequence). This CDR3 comprises 14 residues. The chain's CDR3 is CASSVGTGGSEAFF. CDR3 nucleotide sequence: TGTGCCAGCAGCGTGGGTACAGGGGGATCTGAAGCTTTCTTT. The complete variable domain, with remaining parts taken from reference TRBV5-4 and TRBJ1-1, reads ETGVTQSPTHLIKTRGQQVTLRCSSQSGHNTVSWYQQALGQGPQFIFQYYREEENGRGNFPPRFSGLQFPNYSSELNVNALELDDSALYLCASSVGTGGSEAFFGQGTRLTVV.

This clonotype was recorded a few times. The chain carries TRBV18 and TRBJ2-7; 10 bases are shared with TRBD1. From germline, CDR1 is KGHSH and CDR2 LQKENI. V was clipped by 3 bases and J by 2 bases; unmatched bases: 4. The CDR3 is 15 amino acids. Here the CDR3 reads CASSPPGQGTYEQYF. In DNA form, the CDR3 reads TGTGCCAGCTCACCTCCGGGACAGGGGACCTACGAGCAGTACTTC.

The chain recombines TRBV27 with TRBJ1-2; possible D gene TRBD1, 5 bases. V was trimmed by 6 bases and J by 5 bases, leaving 16 bases between them. The CDR3 length is 14 residues. Germline V CDR1 and CDR2: MNHEY, SMNVEV (reference sequence). CDR3 bases: TGTGCCAGCAGGGCAGGGCGCTCGGGATATGGCTACACCTTC. This gives the protein CASRAGRSGYGYTF.

In its sample, this clonotype was seen a few times. This sequence joins TRBV7-2 and TRBJ1-2; unclear D gene. This CDR3 region has 13 residues. Germline lookup yields CDR1 SGHTA and CDR2 FQGNSA. The germline V and J ends were trimmed by 0 bases and 7 bases, with 9 bases remaining between them. In DNA form, the CDR3 reads TGTGCCAGCAGCTTAGCATTCGGTGGTGGCTACACCTTC. Translated: CASSLAFGGGYTF.

This clonotype turned up a few times. The chain is built from TRBV20-1 and TRBJ2-5; no clear D gene. This CDR3 spans 12 amino acids. V gave up 3 bases and J gave up 5 bases, with 10 bases separating them. The germline CDR1 and CDR2 sequences are DFQATT and SNEGSKA (reference sequence). CDR3 DNA: TGCAGTGCTAGGTCTGCGCGCGAGACCCAGTACTTC. Residues: CSARSARETQYF.

The J gene is TRBJ2-1, the V gene TRBV6-6, with TRBD2 matching over 15 bases. This CDR3 contains 16 residues. CDR1 and CDR2 (germline): MNHNY, SVGAGI (reference sequence). Unmatched junction bases numbered 7, after V lost 7 bases and J lost 6 bases. The CDR3 nucleotides read TGTGCCAGCAACCCAGGACTAGCGGGGGGGCTCAATGAGCAGTTCTTC. Translating gives CASNPGLAGGLNEQFF.

This clonotype has ten or more counts. The V gene is TRBV12-3 or TRBV12-4, the J gene TRBJ2-2, with 7 bases matching TRBD2. The CDR3 consists of 16 residues. J gave up 4 bases and V 6 bases, and 11 bases lay outside the gene matches. The CDR3 loop reads CASSPGRGEGTGELFF. The CDR3 DNA follows: TGTGCCAGCAGCCCCGGCCGGGGGGAAGGCACCGGGGAGCTGTTTTTT.

The V gene is TRBV18, the J gene TRBJ2-1; 10 bases agree with TRBD2. Germline values: CDR1 KGHSH, CDR2 LQKENI. After removal of 0 bases from V and 4 bases from J, the junction contained 6 bases not matched to a gene. This CDR3 is 17 amino acids long. The CDR3 sequence: CASSPPGSGGPYNEQFF. CDR3 coding DNA: TGTGCCAGCTCACCACCGGGTAGCGGGGGGCCGTACAATGAGCAGTTCTTC.

The table lists this clonotype with a few counts. The V and J genes are TRBV6-6 and TRBJ2-7, with 12 bases matching TRBD2. The CDR3 consists of 14 residues. The junction had 1 base not matched to a gene; V was cut back by 4 bases and J by 3 bases. Germline-derived CDR1 and CDR2 are MNHNY and SVGAGI (reference sequence). The chain's CDR3 is CASSSGLAGYEQYF. CDR3 in DNA: TGTGCCAGCAGTTCGGGACTAGCGGGCTACGAGCAGTACTTC.

The V gene is TRBV6-1, the J gene TRBJ1-3, with D tentatively TRBD1 (5 bases). In germline, CDR1 is MNHNS, CDR2 SASEGT. The CDR3 is 15 amino acids. V was trimmed by 8 bases and J by 0 bases, leaving 14 bases between them. The CDR3 coding sequence is TGTGCCAGCCTCCAAAGGGGATCCTCTGGAAACACCATATATTTT. It codes for CASLQRGSSGNTIYF.

The chain recombines TRBV15 with TRBJ2-1, with TRBD1 matching over 10 bases. V trimming: 3 bases; J trimming: 9 bases; junction bases outside the gene matches: 11. The CDR3 totals 16 residues. Germline V CDR1 and CDR2: LNHNV, YYDKDF (reference sequence). As DNA, the CDR3 is TGTGCCACCAGCAGGGATACCGGGACAGGGGTTACTGAGCAGTTCTTC. This translates into CATSRDTGTGVTEQFF.

V and J are TRBV19 and TRBJ1-1; D unresolved. There are 13 residues in the CDR3. V gave up 6 bases and J gave up 3 bases, with 11 bases separating them. Germline CDR1 LNHDA, CDR2 SQIVND (reference sequence). The CDR3 bases are TGTGCCAGTAGAATCGACAAGGACACTGAAGCTTTCTTT. It encodes CASRIDKDTEAFF.

There are many counts of this clonotype. The chain recombines TRBV7-9 with TRBJ1-1; no clear D. The germline CDR1 and CDR2 sequences are SEHNR and FQNEAQ (reference sequence). The CDR3 covers 12 residues. V lost 8 bases and J lost 2, with 9 bases in between. The CDR3 spells CASGRANTEAFF. CDR3 DNA: TGTGCCAGCGGACGGGCAAACACTGAAGCTTTCTTT.

The chain is built from TRBV5-1 and TRBJ2-3, with a weak D call TRBD2 (7 bases). Trimming removed 1 base from V and 4 bases from J, with 10 bases in between. CDR3 length equals 14 residues. Germline V gene data show CDR1 as SGHRS and CDR2 as YFSETQ. CDR3: CASSLPGGPDTQYF. The CDR3 region has the DNA TGCGCCAGCAGCTTGCCGGGGGGCCCAGATACGCAGTATTTT.

In its sample, this clonotype was seen many times. The chain links TRBV7-2 to TRBJ2-1; 11 nucleotides align to TRBD2. V shed 6 bases and J 8 bases; nucleotides not matched to a gene: 12. Germline assignment: CDR1 SGHTA and CDR2 FQGNSA. The CDR3 totals 16 residues. The CDR3 reads CASSPPGLAALYEQFF. The CDR3 DNA follows: TGTGCCAGCAGTCCACCGGGACTAGCGGCCCTCTATGAGCAGTTCTTC. The full variable domain, completed using reference TRBV7-2 and TRBJ2-1, is GAGVSQSPSNKVTEKGKDVELRCDPISGHTALYWYRQSLGQGLEFLIYFQGNSAPDKSGLPSDRFSAERTGGSVSTLTIQRTQQEDSAVYLCASSPPGLAALYEQFFGPGTRLTVL.

This clonotype appeared once. The chain has TRBV7-1 and TRBJ1-1; D ambiguous. TRBV7-1 is sorted into the ORF group, with uncertain function. The CDR3 is 14 amino acids. V lost 7 bases and J lost 1, with 13 bases in between. CDR3 coding DNA: TGTGCCAGCACCATTGTTATCTGGAACACTGAAGCTTTCTTT. This sequence encodes CASTIVIWNTEAFF.

Remarks on this clonotype: Being one base from a much bigger clone, this may be a read error. The chain carries TRBV6-1 and TRBJ1-6; D remains ambiguous. This CDR3 region has 14 residues. Germline V gene lookup returns CDR1 MNHNS and CDR2 SASEGT. V lost 8 bases, J lost 9 bases, and 17 bases lay in between. The CDR3 sequence is CASRLGRTSSPLHF. CDR3 nucleotides: TGTGCCAGCCGTCTCGGACGAACGTCTTCACCCCTCCACTTT.

This clonotype was counted many times. This sequence joins TRBV7-3 and TRBJ2-7, with D possibly TRBD1 on 5 matching bases. Trimming took 5 bases from V and 4 from J, leaving 12 bases between them. The CDR3 consists of 13 residues. From germline, CDR1 is SGHTA and CDR2 FQGTGA. The CDR3 sequence: CASSPGLGYEQYF. The CDR3 bases are TGTGCCAGCAGCCCAGGGTTGGGTTACGAGCAGTACTTC.

The chain uses TRBV7-8 and TRBJ2-7; tentatively, D is TRBD1 (6 bases). CDR1 is SGHVS and CDR2 is FQNEAQ in the germline V gene. The V gene lost 0 bases and the J gene lost 6 bases, with 9 bases spanning the gap. This CDR3 has 13 amino acids. The CDR3 loop is CASSLARTAEQYF. CDR3 nucleotide sequence: TGTGCCAGCAGCTTAGCGAGGACAGCCGAGCAGTACTTC.

This clonotype showed up just a few times. V usage is TRBV6-2 or TRBV6-3 and J usage is TRBJ1-1; no clear D. Per the germline V gene, CDR1 is MNHEY and CDR2 is SVGEGT. The V end was cut by 2 bases, the J end by 0 bases, with 7 bases between. This CDR3 comprises 14 residues. In DNA form, the CDR3 reads TGTGCCAGCAGTTACGAGTTCGTGAACACTGAAGCTTTCTTT. Translating it yields CASSYEFVNTEAFF.

This clonotype was counted many times. This chain connects TRBV7-2 to TRBJ1-6, with TRBD1 matching 7 bases. The length of the CDR3 is 19 residues. The junction had 14 bases not matched to a gene; V was cut back by 0 bases and J by 6 bases. The V gene's germline CDR1 is SGHTA and CDR2 FQGNSA. The CDR3 DNA follows: TGTGCCAGCAGCTTAGCGCCTATTTGGGCAGGGGGTAGTAATTCACCCCTCCACTTT. It codes for CASSLAPIWAGGSNSPLHF.

The CDR3 spells CASSLFLGQNTGELFF. CDR3 nucleotides: TGTGCCAGCAGCCTCTTTTTGGGACAAAACACCGGGGAGCTGTTTTTT. This rearrangement joins TRBV4-2 to TRBJ2-2; weak D call: TRBD1 (6 bases). Germline V gives CDR1 LGHNA, CDR2 YNFKEQ. CDR3 length: 16 residues. The germline V and J ends were trimmed by 4 bases and 2 bases, with 14 bases remaining between them.